These T cell receptor beta chains were read from a single sample in a study of T cell repertoires in cytomegalovirus infection. TCRdb re-called the reads through MiXCR, storing one row per CDR3 protein. Altogether about 250,000 distinct CDR3 sequences are present, roughly 12% being singletons, with the ten largest covering 1.5% to 2%. Sequencing used PBMCs. These receptors all come from a human donor in good health (CMV status not recorded). Some clones in this sample may be carry-over from other donors' samples. CDR3s include the opening cysteine and the closing phenylalanine or tryptophan. The order of the fields is J gene, V gene, CDR3 protein.

J gene: TRBJ2-2
V gene: TRBV7-9
CDR3 protein: CASSPNQPWGELFF

J gene: TRBJ2-6
V gene: TRBV6-5
CDR3 protein: CASSYSWGQGGSGANVLTF

J gene: TRBJ2-5
V gene: TRBV3-1
CDR3 protein: CASSHPISGQQETQYF

J gene: TRBJ1-2
V gene: TRBV29-1
CDR3 protein: CSVAGGGGYGYTF

J gene: TRBJ2-1
V gene: TRBV9
CDR3 protein: CASSVDRAGGLRSYNEQFF

J gene: TRBJ2-3
V gene: TRBV20-1
CDR3 protein: CSANSGGGPDTQYF

J gene: TRBJ2-5
V gene: TRBV11-2
CDR3 protein: CASSPGQGVPQETQYF

J gene: TRBJ2-5
V gene: TRBV28
CDR3 protein: CASSSTGTGDRETQYF

J gene: TRBJ1-5
V gene: TRBV7-2
CDR3 protein: CASSLVGGGAKQPQHF

J gene: TRBJ1-5
V gene: TRBV19
CDR3 protein: CASSINRGQGSNQPQHF

J gene: TRBJ1-1
V gene: TRBV5-4
CDR3 protein: CASSLDRTGGNTEVFF

J gene: TRBJ2-4
V gene: TRBV4-3
CDR3 protein: CASSHDRGTNIQYF

J gene: TRBJ2-1
V gene: TRBV7-2
CDR3 protein: CASSSVGSSHTYNEQFF

J gene: TRBJ2-5
V gene: TRBV28
CDR3 protein: CASGQGSRETQYF

J gene: TRBJ2-3
V gene: TRBV12-5
CDR3 protein: CASGLVRRADTQYF

J gene: TRBJ1-1
V gene: TRBV6-1
CDR3 protein: CASSGYRVAEAFF

J gene: TRBJ1-1
V gene: TRBV5-1
CDR3 protein: CASSLLKHDTEAFF

J gene: TRBJ2-1
V gene: TRBV10-3
CDR3 protein: CAISAGQGNYNEQFF

J gene: TRBJ2-5
V gene: TRBV7-2
CDR3 protein: CASSSSADQKTQYF

J gene: TRBJ2-7
V gene: TRBV18
CDR3 protein: CASSPRDLAGGTYEQYF

J gene: TRBJ2-7
V gene: TRBV5-5
CDR3 protein: CASSLDQATSSYEQYF

J gene: TRBJ2-1
V gene: TRBV12-3/TRBV12-4
CDR3 protein: CASSFGTAGYNEQFF

J gene: TRBJ2-1
V gene: TRBV9
CDR3 protein: CASSADLYNEQFF

J gene: TRBJ1-2
V gene: TRBV6-1
CDR3 protein: CASSEASRLSLLNYGYTF

J gene: TRBJ2-7
V gene: TRBV5-6
CDR3 protein: CASSSRHSSYEQYF

J gene: TRBJ2-2
V gene: TRBV7-6
CDR3 protein: CASSPRVRGNTGELFF

J gene: TRBJ2-3
V gene: TRBV7-8
CDR3 protein: CASSPYYTAQFTDTQYF

J gene: TRBJ2-7
V gene: TRBV5-5
CDR3 protein: CASTSGSPYEQYF

J gene: TRBJ2-2
V gene: TRBV11-2
CDR3 protein: CASSPRIGGGELFF

J gene: TRBJ2-4
V gene: TRBV28
CDR3 protein: CASSLGAGITNIQYF

J gene: TRBJ2-2
V gene: TRBV19
CDR3 protein: CASSMDQGAYTGELFF

J gene: TRBJ2-1
V gene: TRBV28
CDR3 protein: CASSPSGRPFYNEQFF

J gene: TRBJ2-7
V gene: TRBV4-1
CDR3 protein: CASSQEGPGTLLLEQYF

J gene: TRBJ1-1
V gene: TRBV6-2/TRBV6-3
CDR3 protein: CASSPGGPSITEAFF

J gene: TRBJ1-2
V gene: TRBV15
CDR3 protein: CATSRDLREPGYTF

J gene: TRBJ1-1
V gene: TRBV25-1
CDR3 protein: CASSGGTLNWAGTEAFF

J gene: TRBJ2-7
V gene: TRBV6-5
CDR3 protein: CASSDGWEGPYEQYF

J gene: TRBJ2-5
V gene: TRBV7-2
CDR3 protein: CASSLAVETQYF

J gene: TRBJ1-5
V gene: TRBV7-2
CDR3 protein: CASSSSNSNQPQHF

J gene: TRBJ2-7
V gene: TRBV6-2/TRBV6-3
CDR3 protein: CASSWDGISYEQYF

J gene: TRBJ1-2
V gene: TRBV29-1
CDR3 protein: CSAGDRAPYGYTF

J gene: TRBJ2-2
V gene: TRBV11-2
CDR3 protein: CASSLSRVNTGELFF

J gene: TRBJ2-2
V gene: TRBV29-1
CDR3 protein: CSAGSGSTAGELFF

J gene: TRBJ2-1
V gene: TRBV7-8
CDR3 protein: CASRPALISYNEQFF

J gene: TRBJ1-1
V gene: TRBV19
CDR3 protein: CASSIWPGAGNTEAFF

J gene: TRBJ1-5
V gene: TRBV7-2
CDR3 protein: CASSSGHPGNQPQHF

J gene: TRBJ2-6
V gene: TRBV28
CDR3 protein: CASRPSGKKGSGANVLTF

J gene: TRBJ1-3
V gene: TRBV12-3/TRBV12-4
CDR3 protein: CASTLGQLGNTIYF